Presented here are 3 T cell receptor beta chains from one specimen sequenced in a study of tumor-infiltrating lymphocytes in primary liver carcinoma. The blood RNA (from unsorted whole blood) was obtained, and germline DNA was also extracted. From around 520 ng of total RNA, TCR beta-specific cDNA was reverse-transcribed using a constant-region primer. For TCR beta, libraries were produced by three nested multiplex PCR rounds using slightly modified ARM-PCR. Primers for the first two PCR rounds were TRBV1-TRBV30 forward primers and a C-beta reverse primer (about 11 cycles per round). TCRdb itself ran the multiplex PCR reads through MiXCR, one entry per CDR3 protein. The sample shows approximately 300,000 distinct CDR3 sequences, roughly two thirds of them seen only once. The sequenced sample consisted of peripheral blood. The source of these receptors is a man aged 35-49 years with primary liver carcinoma and hepatitis B virus infection.

As for this clonotype: The junction shows a germline mismatch at one end, possibly a read error. The rearrangement uses TRBV5-1 and TRBJ2-3, with D possibly matching TRBD2 (7 bases). The CDR3 is 16 amino acids. CDR1 is SGHRS, CDR2 YFSETQ, per germline. Here the CDR3 reads CASSLAGGLSTDAQYF. In nucleotides, the CDR3 is TGCGCCAGCAGCTTGGCCGGGGGGCTTAGCACAGATGCGCAGTATTTT.

Concerning this clonotype: Mismatch with germline at one junction end may stem from a read error. This chain connects TRBV11-1 to TRBJ2-6; 7 bases fit TRBD1. Germline assignment: CDR1 SGHAT and CDR2 FQDESV (reference sequence). This CDR3 is built from 16 residues. In DNA, the CDR3 is TGTGCCAGCTGCTTAGATACAGGGGCTGGGGTCAACGTCCTGACTTTC. Translating gives CASCLDTGAGVNVLTF. Using reference TRBV11-1 and TRBJ2-6 for the parts outside the CDR3, the full variable domain is EAEVAQSPRYKITEKSQAVAFWCDPISGHATLYWYRQILGQGPELLVQFQDESVVDDSQLPKDRFSAERLKGVDSTLKIQPAELGDSAMYLCASCLDTGAGVNVLTFGAGSRLTVL.

The chain couples TRBV6-1 to TRBJ2-7; 9 nucleotides align to TRBD1. V shed 5 bases and J 0 bases; nucleotides not matched to a gene: 11. CDR1 and CDR2 from the germline V gene are MNHNS and SASEGT. The CDR3 contains 17 residues. The CDR3 DNA sequence: TGTGCCAGCAGTAACAGAGGAGAGACAGGGGGCTCCTACGAGCAGTACTTC. Translating it yields CASSNRGETGGSYEQYF.